This is a list of T cell receptor beta chains from one sample in a study of OX40 agonist ivuxolimab in advanced cancers. Clones were sequenced by immunoSEQ multiplex PCR, and TCRdb holds only the in-frame ones, with some missing. The table shows 55,000 to 65,000 clones, with roughly 85% occurring only once. Sequenced here: CD4+ or CD8+ T cells sorted from blood, sampled in a trial of the OX40 agonist ivuxolimab. These receptors all come from an adult with an advanced solid tumor such as melanoma, head and neck, liver or kidney cancer. Each CDR3 is given with its conserved first and last residue.

TRBV6-1	TRBJ1-1	CASSSRTANTEAFF
TRBV30	TRBJ2-3	CAWRSGRDSSTDTQYF
TRBV11-3	TRBJ2-5	CASSPGTGEWETQYF
TRBV28	TRBJ1-5	CASSTQQGAANQPQHF
TRBV6-1	TRBJ2-1	CASSEVRSPYNEQFF
TRBV5-1	TRBJ2-1	CASITADEQFF
TRBV10-1	TRBJ2-7	CASSPGTSGSYEQYF
TRBV2	TRBJ2-5	CASRGMGGPIQTQYF
TRBV6-1	TRBJ1-4	CASREQGAGANEKLFF
TRBV7-7	TRBJ2-2	CASSLGQGVVGELFF
TRBV7-8	TRBJ2-1	CASSLGYGGSYNEQFF
TRBV7-2	TRBJ2-7	CASSFRSSYEQYF
TRBV2	TRBJ1-1	CASSDRGGDTEAFF
TRBV10-3	TRBJ1-4	CAIRETEGGEKLFF
TRBV4-1	TRBJ2-4	CASSQDRVAGGPLAKNIQYF
TRBV15	TRBJ2-7	CATSRDGGGAEQYF
TRBV7-3	TRBJ2-1	CASSPWTSGRAYNEQFF
TRBV28	TRBJ2-7	CASSPVGGTVPYEQYF
TRBV4-1	TRBJ1-4	CASSQEHLGVATNEKLFF
TRBV7-9	TRBJ2-1	CTYSGTGYNEQFF
TRBV2	TRBJ2-1	CASSEFGLAANEQFF
TRBV5-1	TRBJ1-2	CASSLVAGREGGYTF
TRBV6-1	TRBJ1-5	CASSRVGISNQPQHF
TRBV29-1	TRBJ2-7	CSGRLPGGEQYF
TRBV28	TRBJ1-3	CASSWTNSGNTIYF
TRBV7-9	TRBJ2-1	CASSLRPSNEQFF